The subject of this entry is one TCR beta chain. Its antigen is still unknown. Genomic DNA, the template, was used for profiling of the TCR beta VDJ and CDR3. Each CDR3 protein is one row after TCRdb ran MiXCR on the reads. There are 180,000 or so distinct CDR3 sequences in the sample; under 55% occur only once, and around 3% lies in the top ten. These data originate in a study of CD8+CD57+ T cells in acquired aplastic anemia. Background on the study: Isolated CD4+ and CD8+ cells, once sorted, yielded DNA averaging around 3 ug. Healthy donors averaged approximately 10 million reads for CD4+ cells.

Study-wide findings and caveats: No significant patient-versus-control difference appeared in CD8+ Simpson's diversity. It was found that almost 30 CD8+ CDR3 sequences were shared between patients and controls.

The TCR originated in a human donor in good health. The sample consisted of sorted CD4+, CD8+, or CD8+CD57+ T cells (not recorded which) from PBMCs.

CDR3 nucleotide sequence: TGCGCCAGCAAACATAGGCCTTACGAGCAGTACTTC. This sequence encodes CASKHRPYEQYF. V is TRBV10-2 and J is TRBJ2-7; D unclear. Trimming stripped 7 bases from V and 4 bases from J, with 11 bases between. CDR3 size: 12 residues. The germline gives CDR1 WSHSY, CDR2 SAAADI.